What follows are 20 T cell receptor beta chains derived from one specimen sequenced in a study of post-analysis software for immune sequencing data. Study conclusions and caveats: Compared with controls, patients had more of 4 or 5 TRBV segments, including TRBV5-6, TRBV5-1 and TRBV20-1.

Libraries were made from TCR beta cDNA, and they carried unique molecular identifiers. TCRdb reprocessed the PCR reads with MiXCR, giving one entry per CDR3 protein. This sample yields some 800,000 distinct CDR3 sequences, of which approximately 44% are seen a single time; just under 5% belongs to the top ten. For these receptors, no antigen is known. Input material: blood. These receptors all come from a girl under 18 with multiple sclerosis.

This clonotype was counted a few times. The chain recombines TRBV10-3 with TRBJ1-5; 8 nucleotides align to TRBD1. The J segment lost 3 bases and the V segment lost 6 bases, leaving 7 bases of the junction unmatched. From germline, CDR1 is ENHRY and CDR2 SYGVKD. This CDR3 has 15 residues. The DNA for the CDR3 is TGTGCCATCAGCCAGACAGGGGCGCTCAATCAGCCCCAGCATTTT. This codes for CAISQTGALNQPQHF.

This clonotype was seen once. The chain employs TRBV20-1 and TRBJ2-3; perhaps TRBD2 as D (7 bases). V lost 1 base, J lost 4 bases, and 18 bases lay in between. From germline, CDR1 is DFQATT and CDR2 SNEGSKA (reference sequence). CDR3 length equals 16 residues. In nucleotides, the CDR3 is TGCAGTGCTAGAGGAACTAGCGTCGGGGGCCCAGATACGCAGTATTTT. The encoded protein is CSARGTSVGGPDTQYF.

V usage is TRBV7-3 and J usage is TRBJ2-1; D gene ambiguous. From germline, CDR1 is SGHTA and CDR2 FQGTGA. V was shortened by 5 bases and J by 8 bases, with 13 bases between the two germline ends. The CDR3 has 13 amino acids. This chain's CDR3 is CASSLVGSHEQFF. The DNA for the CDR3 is TGTGCCAGCAGCCTTGTGGGATCCCATGAGCAGTTCTTC.

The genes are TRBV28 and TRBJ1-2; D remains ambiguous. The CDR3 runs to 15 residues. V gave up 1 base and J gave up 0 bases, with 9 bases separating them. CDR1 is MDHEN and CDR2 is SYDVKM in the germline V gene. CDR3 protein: CASSLLGSANYGYTF. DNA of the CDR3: TGTGCCAGCAGTTTATTGGGATCCGCTAACTATGGCTACACCTTC.

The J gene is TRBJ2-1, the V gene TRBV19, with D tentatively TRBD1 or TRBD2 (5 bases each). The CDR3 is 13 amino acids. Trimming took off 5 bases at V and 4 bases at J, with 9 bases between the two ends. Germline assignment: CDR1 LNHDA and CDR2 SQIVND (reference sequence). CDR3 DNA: TGTGCCAGTAGTTGGGGACCGTACAATGAGCAGTTCTTC. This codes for CASSWGPYNEQFF.

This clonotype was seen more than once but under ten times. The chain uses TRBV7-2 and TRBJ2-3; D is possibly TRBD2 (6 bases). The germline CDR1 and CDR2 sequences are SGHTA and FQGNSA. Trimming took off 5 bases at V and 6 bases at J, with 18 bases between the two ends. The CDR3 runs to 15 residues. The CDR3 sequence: CASSPLAGRIDTQYF. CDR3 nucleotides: TGTGCCAGCAGCCCACTAGCAGGACGGATTGATACGCAGTATTTT.

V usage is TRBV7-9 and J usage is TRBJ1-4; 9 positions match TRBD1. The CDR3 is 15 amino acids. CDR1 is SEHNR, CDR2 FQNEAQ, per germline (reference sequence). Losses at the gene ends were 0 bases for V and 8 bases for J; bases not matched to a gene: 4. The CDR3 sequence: CASSLAGQGQEKLFF. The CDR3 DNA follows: TGTGCCAGCAGCTTAGCGGGACAGGGACAGGAAAAACTGTTTTTT.

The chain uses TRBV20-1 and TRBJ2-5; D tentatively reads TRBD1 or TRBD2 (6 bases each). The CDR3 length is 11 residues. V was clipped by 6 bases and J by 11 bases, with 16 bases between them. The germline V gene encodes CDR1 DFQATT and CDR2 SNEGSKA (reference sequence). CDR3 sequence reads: CSAKGGGEQYF. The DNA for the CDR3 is TGCAGTGCGAAGGGGGGCGGAGAGCAGTACTTC.

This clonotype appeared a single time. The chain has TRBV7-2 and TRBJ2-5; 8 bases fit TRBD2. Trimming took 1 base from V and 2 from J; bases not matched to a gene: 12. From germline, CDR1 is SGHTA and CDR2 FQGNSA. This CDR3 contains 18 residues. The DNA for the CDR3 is TGTGCCAGCAGCTTAGTGTCTAGCGGGCGAGGGAATCAAGAGACCCAGTACTTC. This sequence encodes CASSLVSSGRGNQETQYF.

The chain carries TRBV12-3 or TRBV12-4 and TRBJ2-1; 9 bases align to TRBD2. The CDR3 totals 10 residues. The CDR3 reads CASGRSEQFF. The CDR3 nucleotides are TGTGCTAGCGGGAGATCGGAGCAGTTCTTC.

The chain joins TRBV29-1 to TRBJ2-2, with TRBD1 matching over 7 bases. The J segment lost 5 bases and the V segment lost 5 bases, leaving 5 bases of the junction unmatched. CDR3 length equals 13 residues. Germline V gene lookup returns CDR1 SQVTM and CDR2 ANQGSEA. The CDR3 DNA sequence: TGCAGCGTTAGAGGGGGCGGGACCGGGGAGCTGTTTTTT. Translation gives CSVRGGGTGELFF.

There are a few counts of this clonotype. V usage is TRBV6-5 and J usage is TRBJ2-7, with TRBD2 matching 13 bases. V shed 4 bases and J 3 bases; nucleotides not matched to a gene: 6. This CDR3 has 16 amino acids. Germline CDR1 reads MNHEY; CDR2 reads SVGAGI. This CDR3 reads CASSSPRLAGGYEQYF. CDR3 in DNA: TGTGCCAGCAGTTCTCCGCGACTAGCGGGAGGCTACGAGCAGTACTTC.

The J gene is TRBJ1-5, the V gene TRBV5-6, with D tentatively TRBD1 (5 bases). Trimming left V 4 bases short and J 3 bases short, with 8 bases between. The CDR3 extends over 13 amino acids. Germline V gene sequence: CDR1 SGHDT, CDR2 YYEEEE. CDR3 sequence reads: CASSKTVNQPQHF. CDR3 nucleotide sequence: TGTGCCAGCAGCAAGACAGTCAATCAGCCCCAGCATTTT.

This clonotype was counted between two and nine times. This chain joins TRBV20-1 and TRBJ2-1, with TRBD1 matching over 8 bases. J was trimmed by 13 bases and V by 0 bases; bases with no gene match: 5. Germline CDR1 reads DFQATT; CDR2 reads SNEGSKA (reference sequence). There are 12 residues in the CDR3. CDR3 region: CSARDHQGAQFF. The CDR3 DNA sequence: TGCAGTGCTAGAGATCATCAGGGGGCACAGTTCTTC.

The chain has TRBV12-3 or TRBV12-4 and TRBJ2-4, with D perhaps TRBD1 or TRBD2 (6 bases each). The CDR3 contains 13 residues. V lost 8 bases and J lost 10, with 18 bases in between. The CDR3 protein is CASVFQGTAIQYF. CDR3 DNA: TGTGCCAGCGTCTTCCAGGGGACTGCAATTCAGTACTTC.

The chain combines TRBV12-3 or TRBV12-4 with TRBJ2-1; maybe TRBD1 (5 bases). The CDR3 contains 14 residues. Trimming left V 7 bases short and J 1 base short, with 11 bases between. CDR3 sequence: CASTLTDSYNEQFF. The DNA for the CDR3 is TGTGCCAGCACCTTGACAGATTCCTACAATGAGCAGTTCTTC.

In DNA form, the CDR3 reads TGTGCCAGCAGCCAAGTCCCAGAAACAGGGGCCTACGAGCAGTACTTC. Its protein product is CASSQVPETGAYEQYF. The rearrangement links TRBV4-2 to TRBJ2-7; 7 nucleotides agree with TRBD1. The CDR3 is 16 amino acids. J lost 2 bases, V lost 1 base, and 8 bases had no gene match. CDR1 LGHNA and CDR2 YNFKEQ come from the germline V gene.

The CDR3 reads CASRYGGQVYGYTF. The CDR3 DNA reads TGTGCCAGCAGGTACGGGGGACAGGTCTATGGCTACACCTTC. The chain uses TRBV6-5 and TRBJ1-2, with 8 bases fitting TRBD1. Germline V gene lookup returns CDR1 MNHEY and CDR2 SVGAGI. The CDR3 runs 14 residues. The J segment lost 4 bases and the V segment lost 6 bases, leaving 7 bases of the junction unmatched.

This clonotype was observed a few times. CDR3 in DNA: TGTGCCAGCAGCTTACGTCCCCCGACAGGGGGCCGAAGTGGCGAGCAGTACTTC. This codes for CASSLRPPTGGRSGEQYF. The V gene is TRBV7-2, the J gene TRBJ2-7, with 10 positions matching TRBD1. Trimming removed 2 bases from V and 6 bases from J; junction bases left unmatched: 16. The CDR3 spans 18 residues. Per the germline V gene, CDR1 is SGHTA and CDR2 is FQGNSA.

CDR3 in DNA: TGTGCCAGCAGTTCCGACACCACAGGGACGGGCACAGATACGCAGTATTTT. As protein: CASSSDTTGTGTDTQYF. The gene calls are TRBV12-3 or TRBV12-4 and TRBJ2-3, with D possibly TRBD1 on 6 matching bases. CDR3 length equals 17 residues. With 4 bases removed from V and 1 base from J, the gap between germline ends came to 18 bases.